These 9 T cell receptor beta chains came from one sample sequenced in a study of T cell responses to AZD1222 COVID-19 vaccine. The table came from immunoSEQ multiplex PCR; TCRdb's copy has only in-frame clones and leaves some out. In the table there are 150,000 or so clones, roughly 91% of which are singletons. The material sequenced was peripheral blood, taken on day 0 of AZD1222 vaccination. The source is an adult in good health.

This clone has a single count. The genes are TRBV6-5 and TRBJ2-7; unclear D gene. CDR1 MNHEY and CDR2 SVGAGI come from the germline V gene. The V end lost 8 bases, the J end lost 0 bases, and 11 bases lay between the germline ends. This CDR3 contains 13 residues. CDR3 bases: TGTGCCAGCTCGCTGAGGAGCTCCTACGAGCAGTACTTC. Its translation is CASSLRSSYEQYF.

The rearrangement links TRBV19 to TRBJ1-4; D unclear. In germline, CDR1 is LNHDA, CDR2 SQIVND (reference sequence). This CDR3 spans 15 amino acids. The V and J ends lost 4 bases and 0 bases respectively, with 9 bases between them. CDR3 residues: CASSTVQSTNEKLFF. CDR3 coding DNA: TGTGCCAGTAGTACGGTGCAGTCAACTAATGAAAAACTGTTTTTT.

CDR3 protein: CASSFLASGFTDTQYF. The CDR3 region has the DNA TGTGCCAGCAGCTTTCTTGCGAGCGGGTTTACAGATACGCAGTATTTT. This chain joins TRBV7-2 and TRBJ2-3; TRBD2 is a possible D gene (6 bases). Trimming took 3 bases from V and 3 from J, leaving 16 bases between them. The CDR3 spans 16 residues. The germline V gene encodes CDR1 SGHTA and CDR2 FQGNSA. Full variable domain (outside the CDR3, taken from reference TRBV7-2 and TRBJ2-3): GAGVSQSPSNKVTEKGKDVELRCDPISGHTALYWYRQSLGQGLEFLIYFQGNSAPDKSGLPSDRFSAERTGGSVSTLTIQRTQQEDSAVYLCASSFLASGFTDTQYFGPGTRLTVL.

The chain uses TRBV30 and TRBJ2-7; 11 positions match TRBD2. The CDR3 sequence is 15 residues long. Germline trimming cut 3 bases from V and 2 bases from J; bases unmatched to any gene: 6. CDR1 and CDR2 from the germline V gene are GTSNPN and SVGIG (reference sequence). CDR3 DNA sequence: TGTGCCTGGAGCGCGCTAGCGGGAGGTACCTACGAGCAGTACTTC. The encoded protein is CAWSALAGGTYEQYF.

The V and J genes are TRBV13 and TRBJ2-7, with 10 bases fitting TRBD2. Per germline, CDR1 PRHDT and CDR2 FYEKMQ (reference sequence). The J segment lost 7 bases and the V segment lost 8 bases, leaving 11 bases of the junction unmatched. The CDR3 is 14 amino acids. The CDR3 DNA reads as TGTGCCAGCTCCGCGGCTAGCGGGAGTCGTGAGCAGTACTTC. It yields the protein CASSAASGSREQYF.

The chain uses TRBV28 and TRBJ2-7; 10 bases fit TRBD2. Germline V gene sequence: CDR1 MDHEN, CDR2 SYDVKM. Trimming cost V 5 bases and J 2 bases; bases outside gene matches: 12. There are 17 residues in the CDR3. The CDR3 sequence is CASSPPGPGLATYEQYF. CDR3 coding DNA: TGTGCCAGCAGTCCTCCTGGCCCGGGACTAGCGACCTACGAGCAGTACTTC. The full variable domain, rest sourced from reference TRBV28 and TRBJ2-7, is DVKVTQSSRYLVKRTGEKVFLECVQDMDHENMFWYRQDPGLGLRLIYFSYDVKMKEKGDIPEGYSVSREKKERFSLILESASTNQTSMYLCASSPPGPGLATYEQYFGPGTRLTVT.

The chain employs TRBV19 and TRBJ2-1; D may be TRBD2 (5 bases). Germline V gene sequence: CDR1 LNHDA, CDR2 SQIVND (reference sequence). The CDR3 is 17 amino acids. Trimming took 7 bases from V and 0 from J, leaving 19 bases between them. The CDR3: CASIDYPSSHSYNEQFF. The CDR3, as DNA: TGTGCCAGTATCGACTACCCATCATCCCACTCCTACAATGAGCAGTTCTTC.

The CDR3 spells CASSPLRDITYEQYF. The DNA for the CDR3 is TGTGCCAGCAGTCCCCTCCGGGACATTACGTACGAGCAGTACTTC. The J gene is TRBJ2-7, the V gene TRBV28; maybe TRBD1 (6 bases). The CDR3 contains 15 residues. V lost 5 bases, J lost 4 bases, and 18 bases lay in between. Germline V lookup: CDR1 MDHEN, CDR2 SYDVKM.

This chain connects TRBV19 to TRBJ1-5; D is perhaps TRBD1 (6 bases). The CDR3 extends over 15 amino acids. From germline, CDR1 is LNHDA and CDR2 SQIVND (reference sequence). With 8 bases removed from V and 7 bases from J, the gap between germline ends came to 21 bases. Here the CDR3 reads CASSKRGGQGQPQHF. The CDR3 DNA follows: TGTGCCAGTTCCAAAAGGGGGGGCCAGGGGCAGCCCCAGCATTTT.